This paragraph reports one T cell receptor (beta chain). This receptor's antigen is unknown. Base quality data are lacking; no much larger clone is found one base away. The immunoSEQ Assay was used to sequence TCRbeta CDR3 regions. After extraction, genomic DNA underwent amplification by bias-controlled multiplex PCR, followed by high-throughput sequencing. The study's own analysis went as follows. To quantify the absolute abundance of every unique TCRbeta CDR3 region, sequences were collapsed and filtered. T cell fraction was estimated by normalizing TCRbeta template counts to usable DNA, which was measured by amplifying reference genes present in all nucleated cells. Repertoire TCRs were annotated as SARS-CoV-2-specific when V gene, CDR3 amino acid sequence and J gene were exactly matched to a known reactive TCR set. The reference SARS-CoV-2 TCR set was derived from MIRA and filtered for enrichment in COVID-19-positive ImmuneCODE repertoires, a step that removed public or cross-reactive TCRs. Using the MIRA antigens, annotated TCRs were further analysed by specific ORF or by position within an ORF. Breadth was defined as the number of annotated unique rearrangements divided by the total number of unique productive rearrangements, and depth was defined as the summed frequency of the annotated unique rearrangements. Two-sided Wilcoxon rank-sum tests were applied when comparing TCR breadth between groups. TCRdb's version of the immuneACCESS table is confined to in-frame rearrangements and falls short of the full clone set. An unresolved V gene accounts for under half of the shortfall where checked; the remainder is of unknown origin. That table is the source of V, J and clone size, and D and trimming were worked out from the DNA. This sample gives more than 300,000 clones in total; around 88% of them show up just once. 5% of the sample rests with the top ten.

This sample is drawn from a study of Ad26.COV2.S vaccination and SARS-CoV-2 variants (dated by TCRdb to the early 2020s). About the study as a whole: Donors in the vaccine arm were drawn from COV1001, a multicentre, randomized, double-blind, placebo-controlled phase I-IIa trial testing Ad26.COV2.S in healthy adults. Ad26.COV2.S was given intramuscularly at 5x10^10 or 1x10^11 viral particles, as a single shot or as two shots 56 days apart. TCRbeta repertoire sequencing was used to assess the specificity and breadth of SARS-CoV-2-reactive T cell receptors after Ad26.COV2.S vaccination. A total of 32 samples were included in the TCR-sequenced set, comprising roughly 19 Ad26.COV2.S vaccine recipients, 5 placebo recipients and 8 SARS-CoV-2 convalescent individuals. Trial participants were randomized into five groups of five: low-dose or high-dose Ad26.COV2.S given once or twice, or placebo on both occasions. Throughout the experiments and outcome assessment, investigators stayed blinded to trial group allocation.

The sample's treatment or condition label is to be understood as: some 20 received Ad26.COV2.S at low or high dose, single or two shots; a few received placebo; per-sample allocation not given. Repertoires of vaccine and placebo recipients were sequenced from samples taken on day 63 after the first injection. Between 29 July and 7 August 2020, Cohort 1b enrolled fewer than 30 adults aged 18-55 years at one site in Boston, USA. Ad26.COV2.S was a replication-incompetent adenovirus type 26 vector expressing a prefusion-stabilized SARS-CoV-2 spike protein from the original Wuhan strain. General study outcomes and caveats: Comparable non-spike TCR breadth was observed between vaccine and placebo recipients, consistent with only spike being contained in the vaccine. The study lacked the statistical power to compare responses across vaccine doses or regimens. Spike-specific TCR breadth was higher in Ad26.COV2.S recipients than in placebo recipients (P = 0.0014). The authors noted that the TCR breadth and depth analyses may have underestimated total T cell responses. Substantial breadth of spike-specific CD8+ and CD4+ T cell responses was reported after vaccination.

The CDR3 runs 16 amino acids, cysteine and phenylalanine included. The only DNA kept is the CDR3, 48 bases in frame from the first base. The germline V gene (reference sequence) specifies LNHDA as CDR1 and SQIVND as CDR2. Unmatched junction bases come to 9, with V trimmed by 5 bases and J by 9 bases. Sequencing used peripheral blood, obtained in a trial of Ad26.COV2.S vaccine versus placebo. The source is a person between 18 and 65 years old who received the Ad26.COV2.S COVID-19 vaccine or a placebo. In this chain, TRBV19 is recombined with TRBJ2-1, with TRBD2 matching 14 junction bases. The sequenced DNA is TGTGCCAGTAGTGCAAGGACTAGCGGGAGGAGTGCTGAGCAGTTCTTC. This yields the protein CASSARTSGRSAEQFF.